This TCR beta chain was recovered during a study of PD-L1 blockade in urothelial cancer. Study details: Atezolizumab at 1,200 mg intravenously every 3 weeks was started by patients at some point between 2014 and 2016.

J was trimmed by 2 bases and V by 7 bases; bases with no gene match: 13. The CDR3 consists of 17 residues. In germline, CDR1 is SGHAT, CDR2 FQNNGV. Using immunoSEQ multiplex PCR, the repertoire was profiled, and TCRdb retains in-frame clones only, with some absent. The table shows 45,000 to 60,000 clones, with nearly 90% occurring only once. The sequences come from PBMCs, collected around atezolizumab (anti-PD-L1) treatment. This TCR derives from a man aged 55 to 70 with urothelial cancer. V and J are TRBV11-2 and TRBJ2-1; 8 bases fit TRBD2. The CDR3 reads CASTRGGIRPTYNEQFF. In DNA, the CDR3 is TGTGCCAGCACTCGGGGGGGCATCCGCCCTACCTACAATGAGCAGTTCTTC.